This T cell receptor (beta chain) was recorded in a study of T cell changes during pregnancy in multiple sclerosis. Sequenced by immunoSEQ multiplex PCR; TCRdb stores in-frame clones only, minus some. The table lists about 59,000 clones, about 94% of them singletons, with approximately 0.34% in the top ten. CDR1 is MDHEN, CDR2 SYDVKM, per germline. This CDR3 comprises 13 residues. The ends were cut back, 5 bases at V and 6 bases at J, with 11 bases in the middle. The input for sequencing was CD4+ T cells from peripheral blood mononuclear cells, taken before pregnancy. V is TRBV28 and J is TRBJ1-5; D may be TRBD1 (5 bases). The clonotype comes from a female donor with multiple sclerosis, enrolled in a pregnancy study. In nucleotides, the CDR3 is TGTGCCAGCAGTCCCTCGGGGGGTCAGCCCCAGCATTTT. This sequence encodes CASSPSGGQPQHF.